Listed below are T cell receptor beta chains from one sample, sequenced in a study of cytomegalovirus exposure and HLA in healthy donors. Clones were sequenced by immunoSEQ multiplex PCR, and TCRdb holds only the in-frame ones, with some missing. This table has approximately 160,000 clones, 86% appearing once. Material for sequencing was PBMCs. The receptors originated from a woman aged 25 to 39 in good health and CMV-seronegative. Both conserved end residues are trimmed from each CDR3.

TRBJ1-1 | TRBV5-1 | ASSLRPPGQLQMNTEAF
TRBJ1-1 | TRBV5-1 | ASSLTLWGPNTEAF
TRBJ2-6 | TRBV9 | ASSMGGSGANVLT
TRBJ2-5 | TRBV11-2 | ASSPRQVGKETQY
TRBJ1-2 | TRBV10-3 | AISEYVVPYYGYT
TRBJ1-6 | TRBV27 | ASSLRQGWSSYNSPLH
TRBJ2-1 | TRBV19 | ASSLGGRDEQF
TRBJ1-2 | TRBV7-9 | ASSLPGTGISGYT
TRBJ2-7 | TRBV7-6 | ASSQGTDPYEQY
TRBJ1-2 | TRBV19 | ASSIAATGAGYT
TRBJ2-3 | TRBV6-6 | ASSYPSGQDTQY
TRBJ1-2 | TRBV10-3 | AISEGLYYGYT
TRBJ1-2 | TRBV5-1 | ASSLARQGTPHT
TRBJ2-1 | TRBV5-1 | ASSWDESHEQF
TRBJ2-7 | TRBV7-8 | ASSLAGQYEQY
TRBJ2-1 | TRBV20-1 | SAGGAGEQF
TRBJ1-1 | TRBV28 | ASSTRTEAF
TRBJ2-7 | TRBV30 | AWVPLPGQGAVEQY
TRBJ1-1 | TRBV4-3 | ASSQDLGGTEAF
TRBJ2-1 | TRBV23-1 | ASSGPGQRSSYNEQF
TRBJ1-1 | TRBV18 | ASSNRAVNTEAF
TRBJ2-1 | TRBV27 | ASSLSLAGEQF
TRBJ2-2 | TRBV2 | ASSIRDSTGELF
TRBJ2-3 | TRBV5-1 | ASSLAGGLTDTQY
TRBJ2-5 | TRBV7-2 | ASSLGQRIQETQY
TRBJ2-5 | TRBV29-1 | SVSFPRETQY
TRBJ2-2 | TRBV7-2 | ASSSRQFNTGELF
TRBJ2-2 | TRBV13 | ASSYRDTGELF
TRBJ1-2 | TRBV29-1 | SVEGLGQDGYT
TRBJ2-1 | TRBV5-8 | ASTDLGRSYNEQF
TRBJ2-6 | TRBV5-5 | ASSLVAGGFSSGANVLT
TRBJ1-2 | TRBV7-8 | ASSLVGYGYT
TRBJ2-7 | TRBV4-3 | ASSQVGGYEQY
TRBJ1-6 | TRBV19 | ASSSGVGSPLH
TRBJ2-5 | TRBV5-6 | ASSLGVRSVSETQY
TRBJ2-7 | TRBV2 | ASSGDYYYEQY
TRBJ2-1 | TRBV14 | ASSVSTPPNEQF
TRBJ2-2 | TRBV6-6 | ASRGLAENTGELF
TRBJ1-3 | TRBV5-4 | ASSLVPSGSGNTIY
TRBJ1-1 | TRBV7-9 | ASSPNGPEAF
TRBJ1-6 | TRBV2 | ASMEGWTSPLH
TRBJ1-1 | TRBV20-1 | SAKGFEAF
TRBJ1-2 | TRBV6-6 | ASSLGQGNYGYT
TRBJ1-2 | TRBV4-1 | ASSQGQVDGYT
TRBJ2-1 | TRBV4-1 | ASSQDLTGGNNEQF
TRBJ2-3 | TRBV28 | ASSSGPSQY
TRBJ2-7 | TRBV6-5 | ASSYSASSYEQY
TRBJ2-1 | TRBV2 | ASSEFLAGGPYEQF